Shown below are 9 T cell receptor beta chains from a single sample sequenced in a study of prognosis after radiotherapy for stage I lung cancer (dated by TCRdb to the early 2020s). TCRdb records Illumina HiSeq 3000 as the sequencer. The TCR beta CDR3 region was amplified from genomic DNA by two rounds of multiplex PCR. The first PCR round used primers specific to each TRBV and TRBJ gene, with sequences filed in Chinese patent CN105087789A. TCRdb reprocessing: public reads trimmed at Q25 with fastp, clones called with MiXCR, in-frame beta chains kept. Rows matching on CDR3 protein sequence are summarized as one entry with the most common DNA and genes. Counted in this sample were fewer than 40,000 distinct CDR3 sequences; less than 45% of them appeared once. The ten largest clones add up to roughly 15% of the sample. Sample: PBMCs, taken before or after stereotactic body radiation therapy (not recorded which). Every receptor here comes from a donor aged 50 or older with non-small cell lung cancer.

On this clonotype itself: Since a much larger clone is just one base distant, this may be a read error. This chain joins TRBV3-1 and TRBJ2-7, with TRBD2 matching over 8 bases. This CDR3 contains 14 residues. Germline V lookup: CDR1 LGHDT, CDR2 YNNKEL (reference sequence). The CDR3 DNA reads TGTGCCGGCAGCCAAAGCAGCGGGAGCTACGAGCAGTACTTC. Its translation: CAGSQSSGSYEQYF.

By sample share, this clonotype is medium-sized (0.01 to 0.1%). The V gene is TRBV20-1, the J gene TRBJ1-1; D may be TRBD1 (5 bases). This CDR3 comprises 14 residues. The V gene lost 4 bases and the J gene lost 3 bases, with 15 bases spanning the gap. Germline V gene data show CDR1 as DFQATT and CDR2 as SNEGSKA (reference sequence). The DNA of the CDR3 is TGCAGTGCTAAATCATCGCGAGGGGACACTGAAGCTTTCTTT. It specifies CSAKSSRGDTEAFF.

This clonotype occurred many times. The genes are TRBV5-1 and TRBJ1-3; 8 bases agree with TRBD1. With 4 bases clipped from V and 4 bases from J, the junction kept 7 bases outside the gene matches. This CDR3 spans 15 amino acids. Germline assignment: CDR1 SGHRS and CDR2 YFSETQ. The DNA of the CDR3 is TGCGCCAGCAGCAGCTGGACAGGGTTCGGAAACACCATATATTTT. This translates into CASSSWTGFGNTIYF.

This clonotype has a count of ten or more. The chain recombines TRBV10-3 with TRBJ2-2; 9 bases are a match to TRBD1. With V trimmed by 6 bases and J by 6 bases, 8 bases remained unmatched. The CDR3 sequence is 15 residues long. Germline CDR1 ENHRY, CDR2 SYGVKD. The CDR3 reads CAIRDTRQGAGELFF. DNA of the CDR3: TGTGCCATCAGGGATACCCGACAGGGGGCCGGGGAGCTGTTTTTT.

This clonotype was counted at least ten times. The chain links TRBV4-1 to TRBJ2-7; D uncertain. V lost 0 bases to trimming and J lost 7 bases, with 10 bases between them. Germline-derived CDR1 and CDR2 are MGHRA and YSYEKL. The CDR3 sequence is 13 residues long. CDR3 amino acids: CASSQDLEREQYF. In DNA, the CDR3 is TGCGCCAGCAGCCAAGATCTGGAAAGGGAGCAGTACTTC.

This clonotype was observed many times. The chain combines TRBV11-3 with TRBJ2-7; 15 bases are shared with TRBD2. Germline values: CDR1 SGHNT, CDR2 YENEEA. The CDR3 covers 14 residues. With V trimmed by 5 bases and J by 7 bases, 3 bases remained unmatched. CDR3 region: CASSTGLAGGEQYF. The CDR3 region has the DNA TGTGCCAGCAGCACGGGACTAGCGGGAGGTGAGCAGTACTTC.

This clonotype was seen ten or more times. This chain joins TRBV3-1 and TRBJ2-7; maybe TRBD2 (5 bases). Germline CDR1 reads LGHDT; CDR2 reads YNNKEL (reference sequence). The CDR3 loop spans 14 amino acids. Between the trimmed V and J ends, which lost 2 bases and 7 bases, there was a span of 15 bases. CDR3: CASSQIWPSGEQYF. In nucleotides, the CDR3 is TGTGCCAGCAGCCAAATTTGGCCCTCGGGAGAGCAGTACTTC.

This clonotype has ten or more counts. In DNA form, the CDR3 reads TGCAGCGCCGATATCACCGGGACAGCGATAGCAAACTATGGCTACACCTTC. This translates into CSADITGTAIANYGYTF. V and J are TRBV29-1 and TRBJ1-2, with 7 bases lining up with TRBD1. Trimming removed 7 bases from V and 2 bases from J; junction bases left unmatched: 19. CDR1 is SQVTM, CDR2 ANQGSEA, per germline. This CDR3 contains 17 residues.

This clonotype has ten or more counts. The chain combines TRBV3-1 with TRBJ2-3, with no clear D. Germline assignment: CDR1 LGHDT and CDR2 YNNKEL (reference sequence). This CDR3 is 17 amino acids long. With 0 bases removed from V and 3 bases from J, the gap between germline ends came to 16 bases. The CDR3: CASSQEISSMGTDTQYF. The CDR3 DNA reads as TGTGCCAGCAGCCAAGAGATCAGCTCGATGGGGACAGATACGCAGTATTTT.